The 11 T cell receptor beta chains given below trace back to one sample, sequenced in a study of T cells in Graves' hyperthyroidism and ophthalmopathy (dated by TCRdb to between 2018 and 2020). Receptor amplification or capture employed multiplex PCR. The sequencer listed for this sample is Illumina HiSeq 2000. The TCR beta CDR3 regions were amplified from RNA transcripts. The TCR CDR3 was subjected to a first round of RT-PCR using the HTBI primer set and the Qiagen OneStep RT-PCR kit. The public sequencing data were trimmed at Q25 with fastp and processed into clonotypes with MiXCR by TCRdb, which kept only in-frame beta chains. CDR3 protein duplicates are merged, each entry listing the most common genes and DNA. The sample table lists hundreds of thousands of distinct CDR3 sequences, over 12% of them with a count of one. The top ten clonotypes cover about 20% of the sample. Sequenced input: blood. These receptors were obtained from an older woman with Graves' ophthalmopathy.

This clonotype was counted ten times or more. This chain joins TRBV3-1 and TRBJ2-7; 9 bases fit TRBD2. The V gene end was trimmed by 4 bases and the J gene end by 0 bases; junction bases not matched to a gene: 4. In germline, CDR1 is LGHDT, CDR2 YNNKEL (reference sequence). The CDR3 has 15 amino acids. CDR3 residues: CASSPRTSASYEQYF. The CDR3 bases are TGTGCCAGCAGCCCCCGGACTAGCGCCTCCTACGAGCAGTACTTC.

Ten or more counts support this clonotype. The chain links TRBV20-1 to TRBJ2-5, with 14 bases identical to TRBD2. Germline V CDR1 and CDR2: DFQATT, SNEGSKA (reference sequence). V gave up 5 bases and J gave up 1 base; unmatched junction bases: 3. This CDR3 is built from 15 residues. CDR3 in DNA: TGCAGTGCTTATGGGACTAGCGGGAGCCAAGAGACCCAGTACTTC. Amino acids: CSAYGTSGSQETQYF.

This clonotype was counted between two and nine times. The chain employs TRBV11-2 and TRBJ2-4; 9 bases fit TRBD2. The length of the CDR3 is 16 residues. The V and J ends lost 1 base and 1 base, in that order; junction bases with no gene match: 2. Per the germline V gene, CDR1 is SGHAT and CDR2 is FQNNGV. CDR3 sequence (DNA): TGTGCCAGCAGCTTAGTAAGCGGGAGGGCCAAAAACATTCAGTACTTC. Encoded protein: CASSLVSGRAKNIQYF. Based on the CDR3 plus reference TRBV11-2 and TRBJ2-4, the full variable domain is EAGVAQSPRYKIIEKRQSVAFWCNPISGHATLYWYQQILGQGPKLLIQFQNNGVVDDSQLPKDRFSAERLKGVDSTLKIQPAKLEDSAVYLCASSLVSGRAKNIQYFGAGTRLSVL.

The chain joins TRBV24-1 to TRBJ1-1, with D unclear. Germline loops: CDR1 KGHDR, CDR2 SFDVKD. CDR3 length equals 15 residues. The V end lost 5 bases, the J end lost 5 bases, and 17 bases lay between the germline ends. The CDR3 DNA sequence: TGTGCCACCAGTGTCGTGGGTCCCCTGGGGACTGAAGCTTTCTTT. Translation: CATSVVGPLGTEAFF.

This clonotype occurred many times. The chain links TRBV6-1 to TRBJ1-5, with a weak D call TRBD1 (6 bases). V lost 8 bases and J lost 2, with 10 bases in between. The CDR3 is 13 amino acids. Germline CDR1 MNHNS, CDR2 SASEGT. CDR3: CASGRQGNQPQHF. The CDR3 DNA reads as TGTGCCAGCGGTAGACAGGGCAATCAGCCCCAGCATTTT.

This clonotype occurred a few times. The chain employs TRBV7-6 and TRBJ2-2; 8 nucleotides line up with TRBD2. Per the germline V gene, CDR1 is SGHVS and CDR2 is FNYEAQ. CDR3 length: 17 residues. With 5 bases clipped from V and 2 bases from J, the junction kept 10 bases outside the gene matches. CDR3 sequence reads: CASSQLYTSGNTGELFF. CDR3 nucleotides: TGTGCCAGCAGCCAACTATATACTAGCGGAAACACCGGGGAGCTGTTTTTT.

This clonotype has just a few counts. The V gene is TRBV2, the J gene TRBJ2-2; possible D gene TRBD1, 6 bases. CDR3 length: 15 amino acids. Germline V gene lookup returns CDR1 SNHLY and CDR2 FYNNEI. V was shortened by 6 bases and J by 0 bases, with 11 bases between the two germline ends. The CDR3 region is CASSRGHANTGELFF. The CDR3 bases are TGTGCCAGCAGCAGGGGACACGCGAACACCGGGGAGCTGTTTTTT.

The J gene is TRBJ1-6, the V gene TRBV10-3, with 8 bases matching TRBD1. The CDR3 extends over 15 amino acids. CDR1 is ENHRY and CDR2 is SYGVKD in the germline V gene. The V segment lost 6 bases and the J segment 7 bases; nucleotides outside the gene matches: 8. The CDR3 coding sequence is TGTGCCATCAGCCGAATGACAGGGGACAATTCACCCCTCCACTTT. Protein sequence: CAISRMTGDNSPLHF.

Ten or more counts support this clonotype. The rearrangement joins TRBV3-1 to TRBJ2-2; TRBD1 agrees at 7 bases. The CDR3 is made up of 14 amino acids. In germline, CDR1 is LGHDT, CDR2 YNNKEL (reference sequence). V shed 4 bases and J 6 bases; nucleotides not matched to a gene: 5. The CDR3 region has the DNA TGTGCCAGCAGCCGACAGGGAATGGCCGGGGAGCTGTTTTTT. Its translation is CASSRQGMAGELFF.

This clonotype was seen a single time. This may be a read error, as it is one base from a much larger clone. The DNA for the CDR3 is TGTGCCAGCAGAGAGGCGGAAGTGCGGACCTCCTACGAGCAGTACTTC. It codes for CASREAEVRTSYEQYF. The genes are TRBV28 and TRBJ2-7; D gene ambiguous. Trimming took 6 bases from V and 0 from J, leaving 18 bases between them. Germline-derived CDR1 and CDR2 are MDHEN and SYDVKM. The CDR3 is 16 amino acids. The full variable domain, its missing parts supplied by reference TRBV28 and TRBJ2-7, is DVKVTQSSRYLVKRTGEKVFLECVQDMDHENMFWYRQDPGLGLRLIYFSYDVKMKEKGDIPEGYSVSREKKERFSLILESASTNQTSMYLCASREAEVRTSYEQYFGPGTRLTVT.

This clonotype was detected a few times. The CDR3 DNA reads TGCAGTGCTAGAGATCCAACTAGCGGGAGGGCCCCCTACAATGAGCAGTTCTTC. This codes for CSARDPTSGRAPYNEQFF. This sequence joins TRBV20-1 and TRBJ2-1, with 13 bases lining up with TRBD2. CDR3 size: 18 residues. V shed 0 bases and J 2 bases; nucleotides not matched to a gene: 7. The germline V gene encodes CDR1 DFQATT and CDR2 SNEGSKA (reference sequence).